Detailed here is one T cell receptor beta chain. Its specific antigen is unknown. Base-call qualities are not available, and no considerably larger clone is one nucleotide away. Receptors were amplified or captured by 5' RACE. TCRdb shows the sequencer as NextSeq 500. Unique molecular identifiers were attached to individual cDNA molecules in the TCR library protocol so that sequencing error and PCR bias could be corrected. Both TCR alpha and beta chains were sequenced, and tight co-correlation was observed between alpha and beta sequence abundances in each sample. The authors processed their data as follows. Decombinator V4 was used to annotate the V gene, J gene and CDR3 of the TCR sequences. TCRs were defined as expanded if a significant change between any two time points was detected under a Poisson model with p below 0.0001. Abundances of TCRs were expressed as counts per million after normalisation to the total number of TCRs sequenced in each sample. A search of VDJdb, accessed on 1 November 2021, was run for TCRs annotated to CMV, EBV and SARS-CoV-2, with TCRs annotated for multiple antigens excluded. TCRdb ran its own pipeline on the public reads, namely fastp trimming at Q25 and MiXCR clone calling, and kept in-frame beta chains. CDR3 protein sequences are deduplicated, and each keeps its most common genes and DNA. TCRdb, not the original authors, processed these V and J calls. The sample has tens of thousands of distinct CDR3 sequences on record, roughly a tenth of them singletons. Less than 25% of the sample is in the top ten clones.

A case-control design nested within a healthcare worker cohort in London, UK, was used, with weekly nasopharyngeal swab PCR tests and blood sampling performed. Healthcare workers were recruited between 23 and 31 March 2020, during the week of the UK lockdown, and were followed weekly for up to roughly 16 weeks. This entry belongs to a study of early T cells in non-severe SARS-CoV-2 infection (dated by TCRdb to the early 2020s). Study-level background: Bulk RNA from unsorted whole blood was used for TCR sequencing, so alpha and beta chains could not be paired. The full study reports these points: VDJdb matching was skewed toward anti-spike CD8 responses and likely underestimated virus-specific expansions, missing private and CD4 specificities.

The clonotype comes from an adult who was a healthcare worker with PCR-confirmed SARS-CoV-2 infection or an uninfected control (not recorded which). The sample was whole blood.

The nucleotide sequence reads TGTGCCAGTAGTATAGATTCCTCTGGGGCCAACGTCCTGACTTTC. It is translated as CASSIDSSGANVLTF. The chain uses TRBV19 and TRBJ2-6; the D gene assignment is ambiguous. V loses 0 bases of germline sequence and J loses 0 bases, and the interval between the two ends is 3 bases. CDR1 and CDR2, per the germline V gene (reference sequence), are LNHDA and SQIVND. Taken from cysteine to phenylalanine, the CDR3 has 15 residues. Left in the record is the CDR3 DNA by itself, 45 bases read in frame from the first base.